This T cell receptor (beta chain) was retrieved from a study of Graves' ophthalmopathy and Graves' hyperthyroidism. This clonotype has ten or more counts. Using RNA transcripts, the TCR beta CDR3 regions were amplified. First-round RT-PCR relied on HTBI primers, and a second-round multiplex PCR came next. MiXCR, applied by TCRdb to the multiplex PCR reads, yields one record per CDR3 protein. Of roughly 380,000 distinct CDR3 sequences in the sample, 15% were seen once. The V gene's germline CDR1 is SNHLY and CDR2 FYNNEI. The CDR3 loop spans 13 amino acids. Trimming pared 5 bases from V and 2 bases from J, leaving 9 bases between.

The V gene is TRBV2, the J gene TRBJ2-5, with a weak D call TRBD1 (5 bases). Sequenced input: peripheral blood. The TCR was taken from a woman aged 18-29 years with stable Graves' hyperthyroidism. CDR3 DNA: TGTGCCAGCAGTTTTACAGGTCAAGAGACCCAGTACTTC. Its translation is CASSFTGQETQYF.